The next 19 T cell receptor beta chains were all read from a single sample in a study of blood T cell repertoires in COVID-19 (dated by TCRdb to 2020 to 2021). The library was produced with the immunoSEQ multiplex PCR assay. What TCRdb holds here is the immuneACCESS table cut down to in-frame rearrangements. Part of the clones is not present; checked against another copy, under half of the missing clones reflect an unresolved V gene, and the others are unexplained. The sample profile shows about 200,000 clones; more than 65% of them were found once. The biggest ten clones account for about 13% of the sample. Sequencing was done on a sample of peripheral blood. Source of these receptors: a human donor in a cohort sampled during active COVID-19.

The chain has TRBV18 and TRBJ2-7; TRBD1 might be the D (5 bases). The CDR3 covers 13 residues. The V gene's germline CDR1 is KGHSH and CDR2 LQKENI. V shed 4 bases and J shed 3 bases, with 10 bases lying between them. The CDR3 reads CASSQDKNYEQYF. In nucleotides, the CDR3 is TGTGCCAGCTCACAGGACAAGAACTACGAGCAGTACTTC.

The V call is TRBV28, the J call TRBJ1-2, with 7 bases matching TRBD1. V lost 5 bases, J lost 8 bases, and 14 bases stayed unmatched. Germline CDR1 reads MDHEN; CDR2 reads SYDVKM. There are 15 residues in the CDR3. CDR3 protein: CASSAFPQGQWGYTF. CDR3 in DNA: TGTGCCAGCAGTGCATTCCCCCAGGGACAGTGGGGCTACACCTTC.

The chain combines TRBV25-1 with TRBJ1-1; D remains unclear. V dropped 2 bases and J dropped 3 bases, with 10 bases sitting between them. Germline lookup yields CDR1 MGHDK and CDR2 SYGVNS. This CDR3 has 14 residues. The CDR3 region has the DNA TGTGCCAGCAGTGAAGGCCCTTGGCACACTGAAGCTTTCTTT. It specifies CASSEGPWHTEAFF.

The rearrangement joins TRBV2 to TRBJ2-7; TRBD2 agrees at 9 bases. V shed 6 bases, J shed 4 bases, and the junction held 4 bases outside the gene matches. The CDR3 runs to 13 residues. CDR1 and CDR2 (germline): SNHLY, FYNNEI. The chain's CDR3 is CASRASGIYEQYF. The CDR3 coding sequence is TGTGCCAGCAGGGCTAGCGGGATATACGAGCAGTACTTC.

CDR3 in amino acids: CASSRGGFNQPQHF. CDR3 nucleotide sequence: TGTGCCAGCAGCCGGGGGGGATTTAATCAGCCCCAGCATTTT. J is TRBJ1-5 and V is TRBV13; D perhaps matches TRBD1 (5 bases). Per germline, CDR1 PRHDT and CDR2 FYEKMQ (reference sequence). V gave up 5 bases and J gave up 4 bases, with 12 bases separating them. CDR3 length equals 14 residues.

The genes are TRBV12-5 and TRBJ2-5; TRBD1 agrees at 8 bases. Germline CDR1 is LGHNT and CDR2 is FRNRAP. This CDR3 has 16 amino acids. Trimming took 1 base from V and 4 from J; bases not matched to a gene: 8. In DNA, the CDR3 is TGTGCTAGTGGTTTGGGAGGACGGACAGGGACAGAGACCCAGTACTTC. Translating it yields CASGLGGRTGTETQYF.

The chain uses TRBV3-1 (or the pseudogene TRBV3-2) and TRBJ2-7; the match to TRBD2 covers 7 bases. CDR1 LGHDT and CDR2 YNNKEL come from the germline V gene (reference sequence). The CDR3 sequence is 15 residues long. Trimming removed 2 bases from V and 2 bases from J; junction bases left unmatched: 6. The CDR3 loop is CASSQTPSGTYEQYF. CDR3 DNA: TGTGCCAGCAGCCAAACCCCTAGCGGAACCTACGAGCAGTACTTC.

The chain carries TRBV30 and TRBJ1-2, with D hard to call. CDR1 and CDR2 (germline): GTSNPN, SVGIG (reference sequence). This CDR3 spans 11 amino acids. V was shortened by 0 bases and J by 7 bases, with 6 bases between the two germline ends. CDR3 sequence: CAWSVRVGYTF. The CDR3, as DNA: TGTGCCTGGAGTGTCCGGGTTGGCTACACCTTC.

This rearrangement joins TRBV5-1 to TRBJ1-4; tentative D call: TRBD1 (5 bases). Germline CDR1 SGHRS, CDR2 YFSETQ. CDR3 size: 17 residues. V lost 4 bases, J lost 5 bases, and 21 bases lay in between. CDR3: CASSAGALSDRNEKLFF. The DNA for the CDR3 is TGCGCCAGCAGCGCTGGTGCCCTTTCCGACAGAAATGAAAAACTGTTTTTT.

This clone was seen a handful of times. The chain combines TRBV19 with TRBJ1-4; D might be TRBD1 (6 bases). This CDR3 is built from 11 residues. V shed 7 bases and J shed 10 bases, with 10 bases lying between them. Germline V gene data show CDR1 as LNHDA and CDR2 as SQIVND (reference sequence). CDR3 bases: TGTGCCAGTATCGGCAGGGGAAAACTGTTTTTT. Amino acids: CASIGRGKLFF. Full variable domain (rest looked up from reference TRBV19 and TRBJ1-4): DGGITQSPKYLFRKEGQNVTLSCEQNLNHDAMYWYRQDPGQGLRLIYYSQIVNDFQKGDIAEGYSVSREKKESFPLTVTSAQKNPTAFYLCASIGRGKLFFGSGTQLSVL.

The V gene is TRBV10-1, the J gene TRBJ2-1; no clear D. Germline CDR1 and CDR2: WNHNN and SYGVQD (reference sequence). CDR3 length: 13 amino acids. Trimming took 4 bases from V and 5 from J, leaving 9 bases between them. The CDR3 DNA sequence: TGCGCCAGCAGTGGACTGAACGACAATGAGCAGTTCTTC. This translates into CASSGLNDNEQFF.

The chain employs TRBV19 and TRBJ2-7; the match to TRBD1 covers 8 bases. This CDR3 contains 14 residues. Germline CDR1 and CDR2: LNHDA and SQIVND (reference sequence). J gave up 5 bases and V 2 bases, and 5 bases lay outside the gene matches. DNA for the CDR3: TGTGCCAGTAGTATAAGCAGGGGGCATAACGAGCAGTACTTC. This encodes CASSISRGHNEQYF.

V and J are TRBV19 and TRBJ2-7, with TRBD2 matching over 12 bases. Germline V gene sequence: CDR1 LNHDA, CDR2 SQIVND (reference sequence). This CDR3 is 15 amino acids long. V lost 5 bases and J lost 2; bases outside the gene matches: 4. The CDR3 nucleotides are TGTGCCAGTAGTCCGGGGACTAGCGGGCCCTACGAGCAGTACTTC. Translation gives CASSPGTSGPYEQYF.

This CDR3 reads CASSSRPGQPPFYSNQPQHF. For the CDR3, the DNA is TGTGCCAGCAGCTCCAGACCTGGACAGCCGCCATTTTATAGCAATCAGCCCCAGCATTTT. The genes are TRBV6-6 and TRBJ1-5, with D perhaps TRBD1 (6 bases). Germline lookup yields CDR1 MNHNY and CDR2 SVGAGI (reference sequence). The CDR3 covers 20 residues. The ends were cut back, 6 bases at V and 0 bases at J, with 27 bases in the middle.

This chain links TRBV11-2 with TRBJ1-1; the D gene is possibly TRBD1 (5 bases). The CDR3 contains 15 residues. V was pared by 1 base and J by 5 bases, with 14 bases between. Germline assignment: CDR1 SGHAT and CDR2 FQNNGV. The CDR3 is CASSLAQGEMTEAFF. In DNA form, the CDR3 reads TGTGCCAGCAGCTTAGCTCAGGGTGAAATGACTGAAGCTTTCTTT. The entire variable domain, with the rest obtained from reference TRBV11-2 and TRBJ1-1, is as follows: EAGVAQSPRYKIIEKRQSVAFWCNPISGHATLYWYQQILGQGPKLLIQFQNNGVVDDSQLPKDRFSAERLKGVDSTLKIQPAKLEDSAVYLCASSLAQGEMTEAFFGQGTRLTVV.

The rearrangement joins TRBV7-8 to TRBJ2-6, with TRBD2 as a possible D gene (5 bases). V shed 1 base and J shed 2 bases, with 12 bases lying between them. The CDR3 is 17 residues long. Germline V CDR1 and CDR2: SGHVS, FQNEAQ. CDR3 protein: CASSLVSGLAGANVLTF. CDR3 nucleotides: TGTGCCAGCAGCTTAGTGTCGGGGTTGGCTGGGGCCAACGTCCTGACTTTC.

The rearrangement uses TRBV27 and TRBJ2-5; 8 positions match TRBD1. Trimming at V came to 6 bases and at J to 2 bases, leaving 11 bases not matched to a gene. Germline V CDR1 and CDR2: MNHEY, SMNVEV (reference sequence). The CDR3 is made up of 16 amino acids. CDR3 amino acids: CASSIGQGLWQETQYF. The CDR3 nucleotides read TGTGCCAGCAGCATTGGACAGGGACTCTGGCAAGAGACCCAGTACTTC.

In DNA, the CDR3 is TGTGCCAGCAGTTTAGGGACAGGGGGCGGCACTGAAGCTTTCTTT. It specifies CASSLGTGGGTEAFF. The J gene is TRBJ1-1, the V gene TRBV27, with 12 bases matching TRBD1. The trim removed 2 bases at V and 4 bases at J, leaving 2 bases unmatched. Looked up from germline, CDR1 is MNHEY and CDR2 is SMNVEV (reference sequence). The CDR3 is made up of 15 amino acids.

This clone has more than one count but fewer than ten. The chain employs TRBV2 and TRBJ1-5; 7 bases fit TRBD1. This CDR3 spans 14 amino acids. The V segment lost 1 base and the J segment 7 bases; nucleotides outside the gene matches: 4. Germline V gives CDR1 SNHLY, CDR2 FYNNEI. Written as DNA, the CDR3 is TGTGCCAGCAGTGAAGGTACAGGGGACCAGCCCCAGCATTTT. This gives the protein CASSEGTGDQPQHF.